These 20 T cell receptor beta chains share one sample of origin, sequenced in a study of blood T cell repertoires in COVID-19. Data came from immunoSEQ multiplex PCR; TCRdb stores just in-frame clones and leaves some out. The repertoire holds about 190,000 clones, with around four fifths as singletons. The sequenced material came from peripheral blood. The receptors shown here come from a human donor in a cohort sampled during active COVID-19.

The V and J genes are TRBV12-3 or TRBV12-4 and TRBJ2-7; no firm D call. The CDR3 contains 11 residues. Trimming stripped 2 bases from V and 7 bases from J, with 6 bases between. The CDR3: CASSLYQEQYF. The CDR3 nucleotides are TGTGCCAGCAGTTTATATCAGGAGCAGTACTTC.

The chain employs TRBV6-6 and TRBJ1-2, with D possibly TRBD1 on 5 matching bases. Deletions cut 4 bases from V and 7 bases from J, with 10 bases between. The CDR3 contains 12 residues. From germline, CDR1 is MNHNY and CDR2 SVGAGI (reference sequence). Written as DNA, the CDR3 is TGTGCCAGCAGTTTGAGGGACTCTGGCTACACCTTC. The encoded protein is CASSLRDSGYTF.

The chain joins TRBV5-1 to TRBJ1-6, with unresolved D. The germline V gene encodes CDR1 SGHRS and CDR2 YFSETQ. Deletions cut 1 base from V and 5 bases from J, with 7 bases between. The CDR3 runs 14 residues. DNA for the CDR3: TGCGCCAGCAGCTTGCGACAAAATAATTCACCCCTCCACTTT. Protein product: CASSLRQNNSPLHF.

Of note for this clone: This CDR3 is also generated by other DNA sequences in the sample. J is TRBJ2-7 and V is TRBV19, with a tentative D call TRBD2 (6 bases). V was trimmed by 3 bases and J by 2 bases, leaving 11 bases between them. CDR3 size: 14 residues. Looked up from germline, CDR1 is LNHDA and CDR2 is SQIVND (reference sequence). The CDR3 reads CASSIGTGTYEQYF. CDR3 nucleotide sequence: TGTGCCAGTAGTATTGGGACTGGTACCTACGAGCAGTACTTC. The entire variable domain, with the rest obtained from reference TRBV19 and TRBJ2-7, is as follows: DGGITQSPKYLFRKEGQNVTLSCEQNLNHDAMYWYRQDPGQGLRLIYYSQIVNDFQKGDIAEGYSVSREKKESFPLTVTSAQKNPTAFYLCASSIGTGTYEQYFGPGTRLTVT.

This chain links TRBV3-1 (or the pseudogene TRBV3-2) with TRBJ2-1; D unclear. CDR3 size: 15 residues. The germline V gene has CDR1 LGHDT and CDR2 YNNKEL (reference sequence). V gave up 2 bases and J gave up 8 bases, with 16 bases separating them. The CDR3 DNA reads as TGTGCCAGCAGCCAATCAGCACGTCGGGTCGATGAGCAGTTCTTC. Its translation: CASSQSARRVDEQFF.

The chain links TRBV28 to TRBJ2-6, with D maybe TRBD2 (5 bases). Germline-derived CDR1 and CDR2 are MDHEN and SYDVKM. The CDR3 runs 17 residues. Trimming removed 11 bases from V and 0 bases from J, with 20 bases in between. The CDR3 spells CASKIGERLSGANVLTF. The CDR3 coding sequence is TGTGCCTCCAAGATTGGGGAGCGCCTCTCTGGGGCCAACGTCCTGACTTTC.

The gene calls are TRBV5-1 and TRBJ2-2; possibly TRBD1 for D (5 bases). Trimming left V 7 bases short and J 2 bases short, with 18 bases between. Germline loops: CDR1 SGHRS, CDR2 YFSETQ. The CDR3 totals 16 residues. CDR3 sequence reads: CASRTQPTANTGELFF. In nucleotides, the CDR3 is TGCGCCAGCCGAACACAACCGACAGCCAACACCGGGGAGCTGTTTTTT. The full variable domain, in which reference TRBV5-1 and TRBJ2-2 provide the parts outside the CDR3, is KAGVTQTPRYLIKTRGQQVTLSCSPISGHRSVSWYQQTPGQGLQFLFEYFSETQRNKGNFPGRFSGRQFSNSRSEMNVSTLELGDSALYLCASRTQPTANTGELFFGEGSRLTVL.

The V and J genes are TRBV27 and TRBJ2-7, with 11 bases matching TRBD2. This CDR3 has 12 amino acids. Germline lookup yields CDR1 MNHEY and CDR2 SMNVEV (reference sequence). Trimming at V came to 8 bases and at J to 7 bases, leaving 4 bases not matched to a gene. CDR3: CASGRLAGEQYF. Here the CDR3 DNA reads TGTGCCAGCGGGAGACTAGCGGGGGAGCAGTACTTC.

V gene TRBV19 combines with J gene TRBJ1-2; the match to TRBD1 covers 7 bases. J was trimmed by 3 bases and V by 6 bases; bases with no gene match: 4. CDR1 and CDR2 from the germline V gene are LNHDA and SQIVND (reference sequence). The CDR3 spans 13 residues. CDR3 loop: CASRGQQDYGYTF. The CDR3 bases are TGTGCCAGTAGGGGACAGCAAGACTATGGCTACACCTTC.

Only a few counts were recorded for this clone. CDR3 region: CASRRGISYEQYV. The CDR3 bases are TGTGCCAGCAGACGGGGGATAAGCTACGAGCAGTACGTC. This chain connects TRBV2 to TRBJ2-7; D is perhaps TRBD2 (6 bases). The germline CDR1 and CDR2 sequences are SNHLY and FYNNEI. V lost 6 bases, J lost 3 bases, and 12 bases lay in between. This CDR3 is built from 13 residues.

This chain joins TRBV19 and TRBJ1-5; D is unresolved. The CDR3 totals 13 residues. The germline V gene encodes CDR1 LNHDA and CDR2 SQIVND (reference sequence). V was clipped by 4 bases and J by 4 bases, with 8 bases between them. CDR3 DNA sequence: TGTGCCAGTAGTAGAGCAGGTAATCAGCCCCAGCATTTT. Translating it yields CASSRAGNQPQHF.

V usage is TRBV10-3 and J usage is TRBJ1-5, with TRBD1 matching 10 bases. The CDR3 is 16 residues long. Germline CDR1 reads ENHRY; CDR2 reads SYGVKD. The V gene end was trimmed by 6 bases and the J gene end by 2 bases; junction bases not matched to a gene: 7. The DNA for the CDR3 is TGTGCCATCAGCGGTGGGACAGGGGCAGGCAATCAGCCCCAGCATTTT. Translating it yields CAISGGTGAGNQPQHF.

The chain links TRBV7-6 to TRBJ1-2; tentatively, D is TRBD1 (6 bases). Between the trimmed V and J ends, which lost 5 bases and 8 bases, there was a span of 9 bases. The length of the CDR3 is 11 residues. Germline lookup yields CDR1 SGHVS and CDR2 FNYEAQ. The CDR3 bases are TGTGCCAGCAGCCACAGGGACGGCTACACCTTC. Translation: CASSHRDGYTF.

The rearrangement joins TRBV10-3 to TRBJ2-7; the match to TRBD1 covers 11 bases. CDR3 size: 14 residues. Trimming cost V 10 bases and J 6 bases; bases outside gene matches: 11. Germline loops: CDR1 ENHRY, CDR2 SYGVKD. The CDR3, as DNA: TGTGCCACCCAACGGGACAGGGGGACATTCGAGCAGTACGTC. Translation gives CATQRDRGTFEQYV.

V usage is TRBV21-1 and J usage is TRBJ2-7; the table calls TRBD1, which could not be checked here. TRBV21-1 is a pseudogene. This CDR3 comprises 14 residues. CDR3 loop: CASRPGQVLYEQYV. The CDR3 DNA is TGTGCCAGCAGACCGGGACAGGTACTCTACGAGCAGTACGTC.

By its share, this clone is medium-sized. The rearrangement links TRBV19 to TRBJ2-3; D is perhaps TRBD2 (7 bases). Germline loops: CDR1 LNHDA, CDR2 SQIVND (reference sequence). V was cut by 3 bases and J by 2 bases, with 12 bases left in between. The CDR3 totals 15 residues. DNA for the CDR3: TGTGCCAGTAGTATGCAGGGGACTACCACAGATACGCAGTATTTT. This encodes CASSMQGTTTDTQYF.

CDR3 nucleotides: TGTGCCAGCCTGGGACTAGCGGGAGTTATAGTGAACACCGGGGAGCTGTTTTTT. It encodes CASLGLAGVIVNTGELFF. The genes are TRBV7-8 and TRBJ2-2; the match to TRBD2 covers 14 bases. V dropped 8 bases and J dropped 1; count of bases not matched to a gene: 9. From germline, CDR1 is SGHVS and CDR2 FQNEAQ. The CDR3 has 18 residues.

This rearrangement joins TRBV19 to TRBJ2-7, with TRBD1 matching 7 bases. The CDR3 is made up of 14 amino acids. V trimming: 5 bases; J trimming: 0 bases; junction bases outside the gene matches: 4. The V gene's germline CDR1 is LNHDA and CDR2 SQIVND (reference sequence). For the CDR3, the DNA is TGTGCCAGTAGTGCTACAGGGGACTCCTACGAGCAGTACTTC. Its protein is CASSATGDSYEQYF.

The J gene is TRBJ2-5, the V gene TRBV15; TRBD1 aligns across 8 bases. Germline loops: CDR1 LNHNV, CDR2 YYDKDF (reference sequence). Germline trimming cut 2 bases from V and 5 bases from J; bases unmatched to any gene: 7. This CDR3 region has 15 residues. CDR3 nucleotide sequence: TGTGCCACCAGCAGATCCCAGGGGGCTGTCGAGACCCAGTACTTC. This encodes CATSRSQGAVETQYF.

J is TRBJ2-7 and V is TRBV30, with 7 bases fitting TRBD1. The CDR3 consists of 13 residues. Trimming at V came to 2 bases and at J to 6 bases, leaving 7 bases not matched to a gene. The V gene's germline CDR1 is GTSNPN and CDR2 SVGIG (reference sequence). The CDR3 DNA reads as TGTGCCTGGAGTCCATCAAGACAGGGCGAGCAGTACTTC. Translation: CAWSPSRQGEQYF.